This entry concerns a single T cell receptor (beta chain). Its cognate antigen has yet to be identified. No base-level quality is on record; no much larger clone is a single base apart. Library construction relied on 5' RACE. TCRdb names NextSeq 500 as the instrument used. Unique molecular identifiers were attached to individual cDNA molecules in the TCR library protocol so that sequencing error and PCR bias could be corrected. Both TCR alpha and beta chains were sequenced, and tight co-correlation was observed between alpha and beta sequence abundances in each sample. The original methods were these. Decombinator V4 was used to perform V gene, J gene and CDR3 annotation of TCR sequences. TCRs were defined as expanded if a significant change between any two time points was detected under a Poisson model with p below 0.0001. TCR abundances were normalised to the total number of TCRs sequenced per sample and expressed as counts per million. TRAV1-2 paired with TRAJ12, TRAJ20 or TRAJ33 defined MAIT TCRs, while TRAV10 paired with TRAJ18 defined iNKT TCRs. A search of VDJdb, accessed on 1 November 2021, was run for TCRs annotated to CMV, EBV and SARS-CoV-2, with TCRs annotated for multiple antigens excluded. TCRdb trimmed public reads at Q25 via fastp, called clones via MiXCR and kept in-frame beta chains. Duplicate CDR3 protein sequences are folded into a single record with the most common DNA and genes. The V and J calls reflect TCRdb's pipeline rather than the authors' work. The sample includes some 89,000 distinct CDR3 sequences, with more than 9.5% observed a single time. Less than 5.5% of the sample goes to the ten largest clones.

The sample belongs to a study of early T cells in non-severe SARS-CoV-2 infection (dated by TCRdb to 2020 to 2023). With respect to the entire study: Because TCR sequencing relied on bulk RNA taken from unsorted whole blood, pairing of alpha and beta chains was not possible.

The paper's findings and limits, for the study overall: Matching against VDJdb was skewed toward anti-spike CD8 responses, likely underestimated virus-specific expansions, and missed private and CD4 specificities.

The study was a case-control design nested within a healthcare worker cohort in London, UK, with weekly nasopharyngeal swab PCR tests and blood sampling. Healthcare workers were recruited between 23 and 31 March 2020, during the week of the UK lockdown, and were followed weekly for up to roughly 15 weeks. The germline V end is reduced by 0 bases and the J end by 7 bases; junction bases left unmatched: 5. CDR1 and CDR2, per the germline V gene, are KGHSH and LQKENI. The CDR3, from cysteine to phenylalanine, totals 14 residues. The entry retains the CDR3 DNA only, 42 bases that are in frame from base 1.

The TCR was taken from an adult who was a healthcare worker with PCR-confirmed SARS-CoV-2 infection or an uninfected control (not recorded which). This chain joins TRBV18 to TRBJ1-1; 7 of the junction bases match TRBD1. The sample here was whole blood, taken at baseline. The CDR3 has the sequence CASSPPTGQGEAFF. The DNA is TGTGCCAGCTCACCACCGACAGGGCAGGGTGAAGCTTTCTTT.